The 14 T cell receptor beta chains below come from one sample, sequenced in a study of blood T cell repertoires in COVID-19 (dated by TCRdb to the early 2020s). Receptor amplification or capture employed the immunoSEQ multiplex PCR assay. The immuneACCESS repertoire file appears here via TCRdb, limited to in-frame rearrangements. These files lack a portion of the clones; in checked studies, under half of the deficit traces to unresolved V genes, and the cause of the others is not known. In this sample the table shows around 200,000 clones, more than 60% of which occur a single time. The ten biggest clones cover about 13% of the sample. The sample consisted of peripheral blood. These receptors originate from a man in his fifties or sixties who had recovered from COVID-19.

The chain combines TRBV7-9 with TRBJ2-1, with 7 bases identical to TRBD2. V trimming: 0 bases; J trimming: 12 bases; junction bases outside the gene matches: 11. Germline V gene data show CDR1 as SEHNR and CDR2 as FQNEAQ (reference sequence). The CDR3 spans 15 residues. The CDR3: CASSLAHREVVGQFF. DNA of the CDR3: TGTGCCAGCAGCTTAGCCCATCGGGAGGTAGTCGGGCAGTTCTTC.

Comments on this clone: An end of the junction differs from the germline gene, which may be a read error. The V gene is TRBV2, the J gene TRBJ2-7; possibly TRBD2 for D (5 bases). The germline V gene encodes CDR1 SNHLY and CDR2 FYNNEI. CDR3 length equals 14 residues. CDR3 DNA: TGTGCCAGCAGCGAAGCGACCGGGAAATACGAGCAGTACTTC. Translated: CASSEATGKYEQYF.

The chain couples TRBV29-1 to TRBJ1-1, with D unclear. V was clipped by 6 bases and J by 0 bases, with 17 bases between them. This CDR3 spans 15 amino acids. Germline CDR1 is SQVTM and CDR2 is ANQGSEA. CDR3 region: CSVANRGSLNTEAFF. In DNA form, the CDR3 reads TGCAGCGTCGCCAACCGAGGCAGCTTGAACACTGAAGCTTTCTTT.

This clone was seen once. The rearrangement joins TRBV5-1 to TRBJ2-3; D is uncertain. Germline values: CDR1 SGHRS, CDR2 YFSETQ. V dropped 2 bases and J dropped 0 bases, with 4 bases sitting between them. This CDR3 is 13 amino acids long. DNA of the CDR3: TGCGCCAGCAGCTTACTGAGCACAGATACGCAGTATTTT. It translates to CASSLLSTDTQYF. The variable domain in full, completed from reference TRBV5-1 and TRBJ2-3, reads KAGVTQTPRYLIKTRGQQVTLSCSPISGHRSVSWYQQTPGQGLQFLFEYFSETQRNKGNFPGRFSGRQFSNSRSEMNVSTLELGDSALYLCASSLLSTDTQYFGPGTRLTVL.

The V call is TRBV7-3, the J call TRBJ2-2; 9 nucleotides align to TRBD1. Per the germline V gene, CDR1 is SGHTA and CDR2 is FQGTGA. The CDR3 is made up of 17 amino acids. V lost 1 base and J lost 1; bases outside the gene matches: 4. The CDR3 protein is CASSLRSGQGNTGELFF. The CDR3 DNA is TGTGCCAGCAGCTTAAGGTCGGGACAGGGGAACACCGGGGAGCTGTTTTTT.

The CDR3 DNA reads TGTGCCAGCAGCTTATTACGGGGGGTTGAGCAGTTCTTC. As protein: CASSLLRGVEQFF. The chain is built from TRBV7-2 and TRBJ2-1; the match to TRBD2 covers 7 bases. V shed 2 bases, J shed 9 bases, and the junction held 4 bases outside the gene matches. The CDR3 runs to 13 residues. CDR1 and CDR2 (germline): SGHTA, FQGNSA.

The rearrangement joins TRBV30 to TRBJ2-3; a possible D gene is TRBD1 (5 bases). V lost 3 bases and J 1 base, leaving 11 bases between the germline ends. CDR3 length: 14 residues. Germline-derived CDR1 and CDR2 are GTSNPN and SVGIG (reference sequence). CDR3 loop: CAWRPGAGTDTQYF. The CDR3 DNA reads TGTGCCTGGAGGCCTGGGGCGGGCACAGATACGCAGTATTTT.

The V call is TRBV6-5, the J call TRBJ1-1; 10 bases line up with TRBD1. Germline lookup yields CDR1 MNHEY and CDR2 SVGAGI. CDR3 size: 13 residues. V dropped 10 bases and J dropped 6; count of bases not matched to a gene: 8. The CDR3 sequence is CATTRQGAAEAFF. In nucleotides, the CDR3 is TGTGCCACCACGAGACAGGGGGCGGCTGAAGCTTTCTTT.

CDR3 region: CASSEADGSTDTQYF. CDR3 in DNA: TGTGCCAGCAGTGAAGCTGACGGGAGCACAGATACGCAGTATTTT. This chain uses TRBV6-1 with TRBJ2-3; D remains unclear. Germline values: CDR1 MNHNS, CDR2 SASEGT. V was clipped by 0 bases and J by 0 bases, with 7 bases between them. This CDR3 has 15 amino acids.

The chain couples TRBV6-5 to TRBJ2-5; D is perhaps TRBD2 (6 bases). The CDR3 runs 12 residues. Trimming stripped 7 bases from V and 6 bases from J, with 12 bases between. Germline V CDR1 and CDR2: MNHEY, SVGAGI. The CDR3 coding sequence is TGTGCCAGCAATAACGGGAGCAAGACCCAGTACTTC. Translated, it gives CASNNGSKTQYF.

This chain connects TRBV11-1 to TRBJ2-1; D might be TRBD2 (6 bases). The CDR3 spans 15 residues. Per the germline V gene, CDR1 is SGHAT and CDR2 is FQDESV (reference sequence). V lost 7 bases to trimming and J lost 5 bases, with 18 bases between them. The CDR3 bases are TGTGCCAGCACCACCGGGAGCGGGTTACACAATGAGCAGTTCTTC. As protein: CASTTGSGLHNEQFF.

This clone was seen just once. J is TRBJ2-2 and V is TRBV29-1; possibly TRBD1 for D (8 bases). CDR1 is SQVTM, CDR2 ANQGSEA, per germline. The V end lost 7 bases, the J end lost 7 bases, and 22 bases lay between the germline ends. The CDR3 runs to 15 residues. CDR3 nucleotide sequence: TGCAGCGCCTTAACAGGGGGGGCCCGAGACGGGGAGCTGTTTTTT. This gives the protein CSALTGGARDGELFF.

This clone was observed a single time. V is TRBV7-2 and J is TRBJ1-1; no reliable D call. Per germline, CDR1 SGHTA and CDR2 FQGNSA. Trimming took off 6 bases at V and 7 bases at J, with 12 bases between the two ends. The CDR3 spans 12 residues. The CDR3 DNA reads as TGTGCCAGCAGACGACCCCCAGGTGAAGCTTTCTTT. Its protein product is CASRRPPGEAFF.

The chain combines TRBV10-3 with TRBJ2-5; 8 nucleotides match TRBD2. CDR1 is ENHRY, CDR2 SYGVKD, per germline. The junction had 2 bases not matched to a gene; V was cut back by 3 bases and J by 5 bases. The CDR3 is 13 residues long. DNA of the CDR3: TGTGCCATCAGTGACGGGAGGGGTGAGACCCAGTACTTC. Encoded protein: CAISDGRGETQYF.